This TCR beta chain was identified during a study of T cells in Graves' hyperthyroidism and ophthalmopathy. Study-wide results and limits: The majority of expanded thyroid clonotypes above 0.001 also appeared in blood.

Remarks on this clonotype: The target antigen is unknown.

The CDR3 spans 16 residues. CDR1 KGHDR and CDR2 SFDVKD come from the germline V gene. Trimming shortened V by 5 bases and J by 5 bases, and 18 bases separated the two germline ends. Across 18 months, stable Graves' hyperthyroidism was marked by no progression to ophthalmopathy. Template material for amplifying TCR beta CDR3 regions consisted of RNA transcripts. HTBI primers were the set used in a first-round RT-PCR of the TCR CDR3. TCRdb called the multiplex PCR reads again in MiXCR, with one record for every CDR3 protein. The data hold around 420,000 distinct CDR3 sequences, with 15% to 19% observed a single time.

Sequencing was done on a sample of blood. The sequence derives from a woman aged 18-29 years with Graves' hyperthyroidism. This chain joins TRBV24-1 and TRBJ2-1, with a weak D call TRBD1 (5 bases). The CDR3, as DNA: TGTGCCACCAGTGCCTTTAGGACAAGGCTCAACAATGAGCAGTTCTTC. This encodes CATSAFRTRLNNEQFF.